These 10 T cell receptor beta chains came from one sample sequenced in a study of CD8 T cells in Susac syndrome. With random hexamers, reverse transcription was performed on about 0.5 to 1 ug of RNA. TCRdb re-called the immunoSEQ multiplex PCR reads through MiXCR, storing one row per CDR3 protein. The table records roughly 140,000 distinct CDR3 sequences, 85% to 95% of them present only once. The sequenced sample consisted of CD4+ T cells from PBMCs. These receptors all stem from a human donor with Susac syndrome.

The chain employs TRBV5-4 and TRBJ2-5; 8 bases map to TRBD1. V trimming: 5 bases; J trimming: 4 bases; junction bases outside the gene matches: 7. The CDR3 is made up of 14 amino acids. Germline V CDR1 and CDR2: SGHNT, YYREEE (reference sequence). The CDR3 is CASSSLQGGETQYF. CDR3 bases: TGTGCCAGCAGTTCCCTACAGGGGGGAGAGACCCAGTACTTC.

V gene TRBV29-1 combines with J gene TRBJ2-2, with no clear D. Per the germline V gene, CDR1 is SQVTM and CDR2 is ANQGSEA. There are 12 residues in the CDR3. With 4 bases removed from V and 4 bases from J, the gap between germline ends came to 7 bases. This chain's CDR3 is CSVGGPTGELFF. The CDR3 nucleotides are TGCAGCGTTGGTGGACCCACCGGGGAGCTGTTTTTT.

The chain joins TRBV29-1 to TRBJ1-1; D unresolved. The CDR3 is 12 residues long. Trimming took off 4 bases at V and 1 base at J, with 7 bases between the two ends. Germline assignment: CDR1 SQVTM and CDR2 ANQGSEA. CDR3 protein: CSVGTWNTEAFF. For the CDR3, the DNA is TGCAGCGTTGGTACCTGGAACACTGAAGCTTTCTTT.

The chain couples TRBV7-2 to TRBJ2-1; the D gene is possibly TRBD1 (6 bases). Trimming cost V 7 bases and J 4 bases, with 17 bases left between them. The CDR3 sequence is 15 residues long. From germline, CDR1 is SGHTA and CDR2 FQGNSA. The CDR3 sequence: CASKGSDRLYNEQFF. CDR3 DNA sequence: TGTGCCAGCAAGGGGTCGGACAGACTGTACAATGAGCAGTTCTTC.

The rearrangement joins TRBV7-9 to TRBJ1-5; D gene unclear. Looked up from germline, CDR1 is SEHNR and CDR2 is FQNEAQ (reference sequence). V was clipped by 5 bases and J by 6 bases, with 20 bases between them. The CDR3 covers 16 residues. The CDR3 is CASSPLGEGESQPQHF. The CDR3 DNA is TGTGCCAGCAGCCCCCTCGGGGAGGGTGAGAGTCAGCCCCAGCATTTT. The full variable domain, rest sourced from reference TRBV7-9 and TRBJ1-5, is DTGVSQNPRHKITKRGQNVTFRCDPISEHNRLYWYRQTLGQGPEFLTYFQNEAQLEKSRLLSDRFSAERPKGSFSTLEIQRTEQGDSAMYLCASSPLGEGESQPQHFGDGTRLSIL.

V is TRBV7-2 and J is TRBJ2-2; 10 bases are a match to TRBD2. The CDR3 length is 16 residues. After removal of 2 bases from V and 8 bases from J, the junction contained 8 bases not matched to a gene. Germline values: CDR1 SGHTA, CDR2 FQGNSA. CDR3 loop: CASSLYSGGAGGELFF. The CDR3 DNA follows: TGTGCCAGCAGCTTATACAGCGGGGGGGCTGGTGGGGAGCTGTTTTTT. The whole variable domain, remainder taken from reference TRBV7-2 and TRBJ2-2, is GAGVSQSPSNKVTEKGKDVELRCDPISGHTALYWYRQSLGQGLEFLIYFQGNSAPDKSGLPSDRFSAERTGGSVSTLTIQRTQQEDSAVYLCASSLYSGGAGGELFFGEGSRLTVL.

The chain couples TRBV5-4 to TRBJ2-3; maybe TRBD2 (6 bases). Trimming removed 0 bases from V and 4 bases from J, with 6 bases in between. The CDR3 totals 13 residues. CDR1 and CDR2 from the germline V gene are SGHNT and YYREEE (reference sequence). In nucleotides, the CDR3 is TGTGCCAGCAGCTTGGGGGGGGCAGATACGCAGTATTTT. Translating it yields CASSLGGADTQYF. Full variable domain (remainder filled in from reference TRBV5-4 and TRBJ2-3): ETGVTQSPTHLIKTRGQQVTLRCSSQSGHNTVSWYQQALGQGPQFIFQYYREEENGRGNFPPRFSGLQFPNYSSELNVNALELDDSALYLCASSLGGADTQYFGPGTRLTVL.

This chain connects TRBV24-1 to TRBJ1-1; 8 bases agree with TRBD1. CDR3 length: 15 amino acids. The V and J ends lost 3 bases and 3 bases, in that order; junction bases with no gene match: 5. The germline V gene has CDR1 KGHDR and CDR2 SFDVKD. CDR3 sequence: CATSDAYRGYTEAFF. The CDR3 nucleotides are TGTGCCACCAGTGATGCCTACAGGGGGTACACTGAAGCTTTCTTT.

The V gene is TRBV20-1, the J gene TRBJ2-5; D remains ambiguous. V lost 3 bases, J lost 2 bases, and 7 bases lay in between. The CDR3 length is 12 residues. Germline V gene sequence: CDR1 DFQATT, CDR2 SNEGSKA (reference sequence). The CDR3 sequence: CSASGRQETQYF. The DNA of the CDR3 is TGCAGTGCTAGTGGAAGACAAGAGACCCAGTACTTC.

This clonotype was detected only once. The chain couples TRBV29-1 to TRBJ2-3; 8 bases map to TRBD2. The CDR3 covers 13 residues. The junction had 9 bases not matched to a gene; V was cut back by 6 bases and J by 7 bases. Per the germline V gene, CDR1 is SQVTM and CDR2 is ANQGSEA. The CDR3 reads CSVERGPRYTQYF. Written as DNA, the CDR3 is TGCAGCGTAGAGCGGGGGCCTCGGTATACGCAGTATTTT.